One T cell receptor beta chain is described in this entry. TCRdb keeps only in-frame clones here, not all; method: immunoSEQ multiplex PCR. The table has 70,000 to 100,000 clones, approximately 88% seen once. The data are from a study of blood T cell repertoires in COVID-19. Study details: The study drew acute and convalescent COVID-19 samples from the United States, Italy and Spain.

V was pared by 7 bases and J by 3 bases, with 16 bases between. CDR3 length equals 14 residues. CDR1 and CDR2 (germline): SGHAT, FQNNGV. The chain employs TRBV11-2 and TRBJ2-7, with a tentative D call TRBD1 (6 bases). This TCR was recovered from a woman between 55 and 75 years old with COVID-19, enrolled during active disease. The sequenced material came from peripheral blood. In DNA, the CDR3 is TGTGCCAGCAACGGACAGAATTTTCTCTACGAGCAGTACTTC. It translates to CASNGQNFLYEQYF.